The 23 T cell receptor beta chains given below trace back to one sample, sequenced in a study of T cell changes during pregnancy in multiple sclerosis. The data were produced by immunoSEQ multiplex PCR, yet TCRdb's version contains in-frame clones alone and is incomplete. The sample contains approximately 73,000 clones, just over 90% of which appear only once. The sequencing here drew on CD4+ T cells from peripheral blood mononuclear cells, taken before pregnancy. Receptor source: a female donor with multiple sclerosis, enrolled in a pregnancy study.

The V and J genes are TRBV6-6 and TRBJ2-4; D is perhaps TRBD1 (5 bases). CDR1 is MNHNY, CDR2 SVGAGI, per germline (reference sequence). The CDR3 length is 13 residues. Trimming stripped 4 bases from V and 5 bases from J, with 9 bases between. CDR3 coding DNA: TGTGCCAGCAGTTCGCAGGGTCAAAACATTCAGTACTTC. Translation gives CASSSQGQNIQYF.

V gene TRBV5-1 combines with J gene TRBJ1-1; TRBD1 matches 11 bases. Germline values: CDR1 SGHRS, CDR2 YFSETQ. The CDR3 consists of 15 residues. Germline trimming cut 4 bases from V and 4 bases from J; bases unmatched to any gene: 6. CDR3 sequence: CASSGWGQGVTEAFF. The CDR3, as DNA: TGCGCCAGCAGCGGGTGGGGACAGGGGGTCACTGAAGCTTTCTTT.

The gene calls are TRBV16 and TRBJ1-6, with D possibly matching TRBD1 (5 bases). V was clipped by 3 bases and J by 9 bases, with 9 bases between them. This CDR3 region has 13 residues. Per the germline V gene, CDR1 is KGHSY and CDR2 is FQNENV. CDR3 nucleotides: TGTGCCAGCAGCCAGGGGCAAAGTTCACCCCTCCACTTT. The encoded protein is CASSQGQSSPLHF.

The V call is TRBV28, the J call TRBJ2-2; D remains ambiguous. Germline V CDR1 and CDR2: MDHEN, SYDVKM. Trimming left V 1 base short and J 0 bases short, with 6 bases between. This CDR3 region has 15 residues. CDR3 residues: CASSLFVSNTGELFF. Here the CDR3 DNA reads TGTGCCAGCAGTTTATTCGTATCGAACACCGGGGAGCTGTTTTTT.

V is TRBV6-5 and J is TRBJ1-2; TRBD1 matches at 7 bases. This CDR3 is 13 amino acids long. J gave up 6 bases and V 5 bases, and 6 bases lay outside the gene matches. Germline V CDR1 and CDR2: MNHEY, SVGAGI. This CDR3 is CASSLRQGHGYTF. CDR3 DNA: TGTGCCAGCAGTCTTCGACAGGGTCATGGCTACACCTTC.

The J gene is TRBJ1-1, the V gene TRBV6-1; D might be TRBD1 (5 bases). The V and J ends lost 10 bases and 4 bases respectively, with 10 bases between them. Germline CDR1 and CDR2: MNHNS and SASEGT. The CDR3 has 11 residues. The CDR3 DNA reads as TGTGCCACAAATAGGGGCACTGAAGCTTTCTTT. Residues: CATNRGTEAFF.

The rearrangement joins TRBV29-1 to TRBJ1-5; 8 bases are shared with TRBD1. The CDR3 length is 14 residues. V shed 6 bases and J 3 bases; nucleotides not matched to a gene: 7. The germline V gene encodes CDR1 SQVTM and CDR2 ANQGSEA. CDR3 protein: CSVVDRGINQPQHF. The DNA for the CDR3 is TGCAGCGTCGTTGACAGGGGTATCAATCAGCCCCAGCATTTT.

The V gene is TRBV5-4, the J gene TRBJ2-1, with 7 positions matching TRBD1. Germline lookup yields CDR1 SGHNT and CDR2 YYREEE (reference sequence). The V and J ends lost 2 bases and 2 bases, in that order; junction bases with no gene match: 4. The CDR3 covers 15 residues. The CDR3 protein is CASSFPGGAYNEQFF. The CDR3 DNA sequence: TGTGCCAGCAGCTTTCCAGGGGGTGCCTACAATGAGCAGTTCTTC.

A single count supports this clone. This chain joins TRBV27 and TRBJ1-1, with TRBD1 matching 9 bases. The CDR3 extends over 16 amino acids. Per germline, CDR1 MNHEY and CDR2 SMNVEV (reference sequence). The V gene end was trimmed by 5 bases and the J gene end by 0 bases; junction bases not matched to a gene: 7. The CDR3 protein is CASSLDRGFLNTEAFF. CDR3 DNA sequence: TGTGCCAGCAGTCTGGACAGGGGCTTTTTGAACACTGAAGCTTTCTTT.

V usage is TRBV18 and J usage is TRBJ2-5; the D gene is possibly TRBD1 (5 bases). Germline V gene lookup returns CDR1 KGHSH and CDR2 LQKENI. The CDR3 runs to 14 residues. Trimming pared 0 bases from V and 5 bases from J, leaving 10 bases between. Here the CDR3 reads CASSPPVGVETQYF. CDR3 bases: TGTGCCAGCTCACCACCGGTAGGGGTTGAGACCCAGTACTTC.

The rearrangement joins TRBV7-3 to TRBJ1-5, with D possibly TRBD1 on 6 matching bases. CDR3 length: 13 residues. Germline CDR1 is SGHTA and CDR2 is FQGTGA. The V end was cut by 5 bases, the J end by 4 bases, with 9 bases between. CDR3 DNA sequence: TGTGCCAGCAGCCTGGACAGTAATCAGCCCCAGCATTTT. It encodes CASSLDSNQPQHF. Complete variable domain (other parts from reference TRBV7-3 and TRBJ1-5): GAGVSQTPSNKVTEKGKYVELRCDPISGHTALYWYRQSLGQGPEFLIYFQGTGAADDSGLPNDRFFAVRPEGSVSTLKIQRTERGDSAVYLCASSLDSNQPQHFGDGTRLSIL.

The chain joins TRBV7-9 to TRBJ1-1, with 7 bases matching TRBD1. CDR1 and CDR2 from the germline V gene are SEHNR and FQNEAQ (reference sequence). Losses at the gene ends were 4 bases for V and 2 bases for J; bases not matched to a gene: 4. The CDR3 is 14 amino acids. The DNA of the CDR3 is TGTGCCAGCAGCTCCGGGACAGTCAACACTGAAGCTTTCTTT. It is translated as CASSSGTVNTEAFF.

The chain has TRBV6-1 and TRBJ1-1; D call uncertain. This CDR3 contains 14 residues. V shed 2 bases and J shed 0 bases, with 7 bases lying between them. Germline values: CDR1 MNHNS, CDR2 SASEGT. As DNA, the CDR3 is TGTGCCAGCAGTGAAAACAGACTGAACACTGAAGCTTTCTTT. Amino acid sequence: CASSENRLNTEAFF.

The gene calls are TRBV27 and TRBJ2-5; D might be TRBD2 (6 bases). V shed 5 bases and J shed 6 bases, with 19 bases lying between them. Germline V gene data show CDR1 as MNHEY and CDR2 as SMNVEV (reference sequence). This CDR3 contains 15 residues. DNA of the CDR3: TGTGCCAGCAGTGGGACTTCCGCGGGGACGAAGACCCAGTACTTC. It codes for CASSGTSAGTKTQYF.

The genes are TRBV9 and TRBJ2-1, with 8 bases that match TRBD2. V shed 2 bases and J 5 bases; nucleotides not matched to a gene: 6. From germline, CDR1 is SGDLS and CDR2 YYNGEE. The CDR3 is 15 amino acids. The DNA for the CDR3 is TGTGCCAGCAGCGTCGCGAGCGGGGGCCACAATGAGCAGTTCTTC. Translation gives CASSVASGGHNEQFF.

This rearrangement joins TRBV7-8 to TRBJ1-1, with a tentative D call TRBD1 (5 bases). Germline CDR1 SGHVS, CDR2 FQNEAQ. CDR3 size: 15 residues. The V and J ends lost 5 bases and 0 bases respectively, with 13 bases between them. CDR3 region: CASSHREGMNTEAFF. The CDR3 DNA follows: TGTGCCAGCAGCCATCGGGAGGGGATGAACACTGAAGCTTTCTTT.

In this sample, this clone turned up once. The genes are TRBV7-3 and TRBJ2-2; 9 positions agree with TRBD1. V dropped 4 bases and J dropped 6; count of bases not matched to a gene: 9. The length of the CDR3 is 16 residues. The germline V gene has CDR1 SGHTA and CDR2 FQGTGA. Here the CDR3 reads CASSSRQGVGAGELFF. The CDR3 nucleotides are TGTGCCAGCAGCTCCCGACAGGGGGTTGGCGCCGGGGAGCTGTTTTTT.

The chain uses TRBV28 and TRBJ2-6; 8 bases match TRBD1. CDR1 and CDR2 (germline): MDHEN, SYDVKM. Trimming removed 5 bases from V and 4 bases from J; junction bases left unmatched: 10. This CDR3 comprises 17 residues. The CDR3 bases are TGTGCCAGCAGTCCATCCAGGGGGCTCGGCGGGGCCAACGTCCTGACTTTC. This codes for CASSPSRGLGGANVLTF.

The V gene is TRBV13, the J gene TRBJ1-6, with D unclear. The V end lost 2 bases, the J end lost 6 bases, and 14 bases lay between the germline ends. Germline V gene lookup returns CDR1 PRHDT and CDR2 FYEKMQ (reference sequence). The CDR3 is 16 amino acids. The CDR3 DNA reads TGTGCCAGCAGCTTATACAGAGTCACCGGTAATTCACCCCTCCACTTT. This codes for CASSLYRVTGNSPLHF.

The chain couples TRBV19 to TRBJ1-6; D perhaps matches TRBD1 (6 bases). The germline V and J ends were trimmed by 4 bases and 10 bases, with 17 bases remaining between them. The CDR3 is 15 amino acids. Germline CDR1 reads LNHDA; CDR2 reads SQIVND (reference sequence). CDR3 residues: CASSTLGGLNSPLHF. CDR3 DNA sequence: TGTGCCAGTAGTACACTAGGGGGTCTAAACTCACCCCTCCACTTT.

The chain recombines TRBV5-1 with TRBJ2-7; no firm D call. V was cut by 4 bases and J by 2 bases, with 13 bases left in between. The CDR3 extends over 14 amino acids. Per germline, CDR1 SGHRS and CDR2 YFSETQ. CDR3 loop: CASSDSGPTYEQYF. CDR3 nucleotides: TGCGCCAGCAGCGATTCAGGCCCTACCTACGAGCAGTACTTC.

J is TRBJ1-1 and V is TRBV28; weak D call: TRBD1 (5 bases). Looked up from germline, CDR1 is MDHEN and CDR2 is SYDVKM. The CDR3 spans 13 residues. Trimming removed 11 bases at V and 4 bases at J, with 17 bases between. The CDR3 is CACHGVGGTEAFF. The CDR3 DNA reads TGTGCCTGCCATGGGGTGGGGGGCACTGAAGCTTTCTTT.

The V and J genes are TRBV7-9 and TRBJ2-1; no clear D. V shed 1 base and J shed 9 bases, with 7 bases lying between them. The CDR3 totals 12 residues. The germline V gene encodes CDR1 SEHNR and CDR2 FQNEAQ (reference sequence). The DNA for the CDR3 is TGTGCCAGCAGCTTAGTGAACGGTGAGCAGTTCTTC. This sequence encodes CASSLVNGEQFF.